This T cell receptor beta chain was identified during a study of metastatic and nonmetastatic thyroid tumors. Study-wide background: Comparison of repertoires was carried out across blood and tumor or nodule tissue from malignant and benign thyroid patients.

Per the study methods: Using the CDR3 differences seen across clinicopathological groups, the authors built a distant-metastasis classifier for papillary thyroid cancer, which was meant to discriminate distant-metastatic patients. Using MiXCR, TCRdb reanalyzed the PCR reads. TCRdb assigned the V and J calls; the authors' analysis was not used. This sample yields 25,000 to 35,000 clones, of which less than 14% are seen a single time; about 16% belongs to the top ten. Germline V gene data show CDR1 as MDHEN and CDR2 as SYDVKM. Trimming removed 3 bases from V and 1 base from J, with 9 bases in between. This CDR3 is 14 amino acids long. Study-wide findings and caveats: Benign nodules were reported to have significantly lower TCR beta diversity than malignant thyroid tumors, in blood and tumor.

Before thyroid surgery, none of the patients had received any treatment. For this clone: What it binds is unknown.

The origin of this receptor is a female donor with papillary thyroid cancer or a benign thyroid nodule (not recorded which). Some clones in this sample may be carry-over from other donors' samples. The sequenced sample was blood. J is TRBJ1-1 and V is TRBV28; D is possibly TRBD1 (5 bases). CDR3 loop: CASSLGQGNTEAFF. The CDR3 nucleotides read TGTGCCAGCAGTTTGGGGCAGGGGAACACTGAAGCTTTCTTT. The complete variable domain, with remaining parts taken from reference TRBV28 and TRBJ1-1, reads DVKVTQSSRYLVKRTGEKVFLECVQDMDHENMFWYRQDPGLGLRLIYFSYDVKMKEKGDIPEGYSVSREKKERFSLILESASTNQTSMYLCASSLGQGNTEAFFGQGTRLTVV.